Below, one T cell receptor beta chain is given with its context. This sample was included in a study of blood T cell repertoires in COVID-19. CDR3 size: 12 residues. Germline V gives CDR1 SQVTM, CDR2 ANQGSEA. Trimming removed 7 bases at V and 4 bases at J, with 13 bases between. The method was immunoSEQ multiplex PCR; TCRdb's version includes in-frame clones alone and lacks a portion of them. The table records over 250,000 clones, 88% of them present only once. The TCR originated in a woman in her thirties or forties who had recovered from COVID-19. J is TRBJ1-2 and V is TRBV29-1; D is possibly TRBD1 (6 bases). Sequenced: peripheral blood. The CDR3 region is CSAPRGSYGYTF. In DNA, the CDR3 is TGCAGCGCCCCCAGGGGCAGCTATGGCTACACCTTC.